Shown below are 25 T cell receptor beta chains from a single sample sequenced in a study of blood T cell repertoires in COVID-19. Using immunoSEQ multiplex PCR, the repertoire was profiled, and TCRdb retains in-frame clones only, with some absent. The data show fewer than 250,000 clones, roughly 91% seen once. The sequencing sample was made of peripheral blood. The receptors originated from a human donor in a cohort sampled during active COVID-19.

CDR3 loop: CAGRLGQGFHEQYF. CDR3 nucleotides: TGTGCCGGCCGACTGGGACAGGGTTTCCACGAGCAGTACTTC. The chain has TRBV30 and TRBJ2-7; TRBD1 aligns across 9 bases. V shed 8 bases and J 5 bases; nucleotides not matched to a gene: 13. Germline V gene data show CDR1 as GTSNPN and CDR2 as SVGIG (reference sequence). The CDR3 extends over 14 amino acids.

The chain carries TRBV6-1 and TRBJ2-7, with 10 bases identical to TRBD2. This CDR3 has 16 amino acids. Germline trimming cut 1 base from V and 2 bases from J; bases unmatched to any gene: 5. CDR1 is MNHNS, CDR2 SASEGT, per germline. The DNA for the CDR3 is TGTGCCAGCAGTGAAGGGGAGCGGGAGGGCCCCTACGAGCAGTACTTC. This encodes CASSEGEREGPYEQYF.

The genes are TRBV7-9 and TRBJ2-7; D possibly corresponds to TRBD1 (6 bases). The CDR3 is 15 amino acids. Germline loops: CDR1 SEHNR, CDR2 FQNEAQ (reference sequence). Trimming took off 7 bases at V and 5 bases at J, with 21 bases between the two ends. CDR3 bases: TGTGCCAGCAACATACAGGGTCCCCCCACAGACGAGCAGTACTTC. Its protein product is CASNIQGPPTDEQYF.

This chain links TRBV5-1 with TRBJ2-5; D is perhaps TRBD2 (5 bases). Trimming pared 0 bases from V and 1 base from J, leaving 7 bases between. Germline V lookup: CDR1 SGHRS, CDR2 YFSETQ. The CDR3 is 14 residues long. CDR3 in amino acids: CASSLAGIQETQYF. The CDR3 nucleotides read TGCGCCAGCAGCTTGGCCGGGATCCAAGAGACCCAGTACTTC.

The gene calls are TRBV19 and TRBJ1-1, with 12 bases that match TRBD1. Germline V gene sequence: CDR1 LNHDA, CDR2 SQIVND (reference sequence). With 11 bases clipped from V and 5 bases from J, the junction kept 15 bases outside the gene matches. The CDR3 spans 16 residues. The CDR3 DNA reads TGTGCCGTCAAACTTCTTCCGGGACAGGGGGCGACTGAAGCTTTCTTT. Its translation is CAVKLLPGQGATEAFF.

The CDR3 nucleotides are TGTGCCAGCAGCTTGGCAGGGGTATACAATGAGCAGTTCTTC. Its protein product is CASSLAGVYNEQFF. The chain employs TRBV11-2 and TRBJ2-1, with TRBD1 as a possible D gene (6 bases). The ends were cut back, 3 bases at V and 4 bases at J, with 10 bases in the middle. CDR3 length: 14 amino acids. The V gene's germline CDR1 is SGHAT and CDR2 FQNNGV. The complete variable domain, with remaining parts taken from reference TRBV11-2 and TRBJ2-1, reads EAGVAQSPRYKIIEKRQSVAFWCNPISGHATLYWYQQILGQGPKLLIQFQNNGVVDDSQLPKDRFSAERLKGVDSTLKIQPAKLEDSAVYLCASSLAGVYNEQFFGPGTRLTVL.

The V and J genes are TRBV3-1 (or the pseudogene TRBV3-2) and TRBJ1-1; 8 bases match TRBD1. CDR3 size: 14 residues. Unmatched junction bases numbered 4, after V lost 0 bases and J lost 7 bases. Germline V gene lookup returns CDR1 LGHDT and CDR2 YNNKEL (reference sequence). The CDR3 nucleotides are TGTGCCAGCAGCCAAGATTGGGGGACAGGTGAAGCTTTCTTT. Its protein product is CASSQDWGTGEAFF.

The chain links TRBV27 to TRBJ2-5, with D possibly matching TRBD2 (5 bases). This CDR3 region has 16 residues. Germline values: CDR1 MNHEY, CDR2 SMNVEV (reference sequence). Trimming shortened V by 2 bases and J by 5 bases, and 18 bases separated the two germline ends. The CDR3 coding sequence is TGTGCCAGCAGTTTACGCTCTCGGCGAGGGTCGGAGACCCAGTACTTC. It translates to CASSLRSRRGSETQYF.

The J gene is TRBJ1-6, the V gene TRBV19, with TRBD1 matching over 8 bases. This CDR3 region has 19 residues. V dropped 0 bases and J dropped 6; count of bases not matched to a gene: 13. Germline loops: CDR1 LNHDA, CDR2 SQIVND (reference sequence). Written as DNA, the CDR3 is TGTGCCAGTAGTATAGAAGAGGGAACAGGGGGAACTTTTAATTCACCCCTCCACTTT. This gives the protein CASSIEEGTGGTFNSPLHF. Drawing the rest from reference TRBV19 and TRBJ1-6, the complete variable domain is DGGITQSPKYLFRKEGQNVTLSCEQNLNHDAMYWYRQDPGQGLRLIYYSQIVNDFQKGDIAEGYSVSREKKESFPLTVTSAQKNPTAFYLCASSIEEGTGGTFNSPLHFGNGTRLTVT.

This clone showed up just a few times. The chain links TRBV27 to TRBJ1-6; D is uncertain. Germline V CDR1 and CDR2: MNHEY, SMNVEV (reference sequence). Between the trimmed V and J ends, which lost 6 bases and 4 bases, there was a span of 7 bases. This CDR3 comprises 13 residues. In DNA form, the CDR3 reads TGTGCCAGCAGCCTAATTTATAATTCACCCCTCCACTTT. It is translated as CASSLIYNSPLHF.

V usage is TRBV7-9 and J usage is TRBJ1-1; 8 bases agree with TRBD1. CDR3 length equals 15 residues. Germline V CDR1 and CDR2: SEHNR, FQNEAQ (reference sequence). The V and J ends lost 0 bases and 6 bases, in that order; junction bases with no gene match: 6. The CDR3 region is CASSLAQGARAEAFF. In nucleotides, the CDR3 is TGTGCCAGCAGCTTAGCGCAGGGGGCGCGAGCTGAAGCTTTCTTT.

DNA for the CDR3: TGCGCCAGCAGAGGAGAAAACGAGCAGTACTTC. It yields the protein CASRGENEQYF. The rearrangement links TRBV5-1 to TRBJ2-7; D not certain. This CDR3 is 11 amino acids long. The germline V gene encodes CDR1 SGHRS and CDR2 YFSETQ. Trimming took off 5 bases at V and 5 bases at J, with 8 bases between the two ends.

The gene calls are TRBV6-1 and TRBJ1-5; D unclear. The CDR3 runs to 17 residues. The ends were cut back, 0 bases at V and 1 base at J, with 13 bases in the middle. The germline V gene has CDR1 MNHNS and CDR2 SASEGT. The CDR3 bases are TGTGCCAGCAGTGAAGCGTGGAGTTCGCGGAGCAATCAGCCCCAGCATTTT. This gives the protein CASSEAWSSRSNQPQHF.

The rearrangement links TRBV3-1 (or the pseudogene TRBV3-2) to TRBJ2-1; the match to TRBD2 covers 11 bases. Germline assignment: CDR1 LGHDT and CDR2 YNNKEL (reference sequence). The length of the CDR3 is 17 residues. The V gene end was trimmed by 3 bases and the J gene end by 8 bases; junction bases not matched to a gene: 12. This CDR3 reads CASSQDLLAGEVDEQFF. The CDR3 DNA reads TGTGCCAGCAGCCAGGACCTACTAGCGGGGGAGGTAGATGAGCAGTTCTTC.

The CDR3 here is CASSRGGFYSPLHF. The CDR3 coding sequence is TGTGCCAGCAGCCGAGGGGGATTTTATTCACCCCTCCACTTT. This chain uses TRBV3-1 (or the pseudogene TRBV3-2) with TRBJ1-6; possible D gene TRBD1, 6 bases. The CDR3 runs to 14 residues. Germline V CDR1 and CDR2: LGHDT, YNNKEL (reference sequence). V was cut by 4 bases and J by 8 bases, with 12 bases left in between.

The chain recombines TRBV7-8 with TRBJ2-7, with 8 bases identical to TRBD1. Trimming cost V 2 bases and J 5 bases; bases outside gene matches: 8. Germline V gene data show CDR1 as SGHVS and CDR2 as FQNEAQ. CDR3 length: 15 amino acids. The CDR3 DNA is TGTGCCAGCAGCTTACCAACAGGGGGAAGCCACGAGCAGTACTTC. Its protein is CASSLPTGGSHEQYF.

This chain joins TRBV4-3 and TRBJ2-3, with a tentative D call TRBD1 (5 bases). This CDR3 has 16 amino acids. V was shortened by 0 bases and J by 2 bases, with 12 bases between the two germline ends. Looked up from germline, CDR1 is LGHNA and CDR2 is YSLEER. The CDR3 nucleotides read TGCGCCAGCAGCCAAGATGGGCAGGGCTACACAGATACGCAGTATTTT. Its translation is CASSQDGQGYTDTQYF.

V usage is TRBV6-6 and J usage is TRBJ2-2, with 8 bases that match TRBD2. Germline V lookup: CDR1 MNHNY, CDR2 SVGAGI (reference sequence). The junction had 1 base not matched to a gene; V was cut back by 0 bases and J by 1 base. The CDR3 runs to 16 residues. The CDR3 region has the DNA TGTGCCAGCAGTTACTCCCTAGCGGGGAACACCGGGGAGCTGTTTTTT. It translates to CASSYSLAGNTGELFF.

This sequence joins TRBV5-1 and TRBJ2-2, with TRBD1 matching 11 bases. The CDR3 is 15 residues long. With V trimmed by 3 bases and J by 6 bases, 4 bases remained unmatched. CDR1 and CDR2 (germline): SGHRS, YFSETQ. The CDR3 protein is CASSWGTGGPGELFF. The CDR3 DNA follows: TGCGCCAGCAGCTGGGGGACAGGGGGACCCGGGGAGCTGTTTTTT.

The chain combines TRBV4-3 with TRBJ2-7; TRBD1 is a possible D gene (5 bases). Germline V gene lookup returns CDR1 LGHNA and CDR2 YSLEER. V was pared by 6 bases and J by 4 bases, with 13 bases between. The CDR3 covers 13 residues. The CDR3 region is CASSRQGGYEQYF. The CDR3 DNA is TGCGCCAGCAGTAGGCAGGGCGGATACGAGCAGTACTTC.

The chain employs TRBV5-6 and TRBJ1-3; possible D gene TRBD1, 6 bases. In germline, CDR1 is SGHDT, CDR2 YYEEEE. Trimming cost V 4 bases and J 3 bases, with 14 bases left between them. The CDR3 totals 15 residues. CDR3 in amino acids: CASSQDRLIGNTIYF. The CDR3 nucleotides read TGTGCCAGCAGCCAAGACAGGTTAATTGGAAACACCATATATTTT.

The V call is TRBV4-2, the J call TRBJ2-7, with TRBD1 identical over 12 bases. Germline V CDR1 and CDR2: LGHNA, YNFKEQ. The V and J ends lost 1 base and 4 bases, in that order; junction bases with no gene match: 17. This CDR3 region has 20 residues. The CDR3 here is CASSQGPGTGGAQRGYEQYF. DNA of the CDR3: TGTGCCAGCAGCCAAGGACCCGGGACAGGGGGCGCCCAGCGGGGATACGAGCAGTACTTC.

This clone has only one observation. This chain links TRBV5-6 with TRBJ2-4; D perhaps matches TRBD1 (5 bases). The CDR3 sequence is 15 residues long. Between the trimmed V and J ends, which lost 2 bases and 0 bases, there was a span of 9 bases. Germline CDR1 SGHDT, CDR2 YYEEEE. The CDR3 reads CASSFRGLAKNIQYF. Here the CDR3 DNA reads TGTGCCAGCAGCTTTAGGGGTCTAGCCAAAAACATTCAGTACTTC.

The chain links TRBV5-1 to TRBJ1-1, with 7 bases matching TRBD1. In germline, CDR1 is SGHRS, CDR2 YFSETQ. The CDR3 has 15 amino acids. V shed 4 bases and J 0 bases; nucleotides not matched to a gene: 6. CDR3 nucleotides: TGCGCCAGCAGCCTGACAGGGCTCATGAACACTGAAGCTTTCTTT. This sequence encodes CASSLTGLMNTEAFF.

The genes are TRBV9 and TRBJ2-3; no definite D call. V was pared by 0 bases and J by 6 bases, with 8 bases between. There are 13 residues in the CDR3. CDR1 and CDR2 from the germline V gene are SGDLS and YYNGEE. The CDR3 loop reads CASSVEPGDTQYF. The CDR3 nucleotides are TGTGCCAGCAGCGTAGAACCGGGTGATACGCAGTATTTT.